These T cell receptor beta chains were read from a single sample in a study of T cell repertoires in cytomegalovirus infection. Their target antigens are unknown. TCRdb recomputed calls from the reads with MiXCR, one row per CDR3 protein. The sample holds 450,000 to 550,000 distinct CDR3 sequences, about 42% seen once. Sequenced material: cultured PBMCs, taken from culture after CMV antigen stimulation. The receptors stem from a human donor in good health (CMV status not recorded). Some clones in this sample may be carry-over from other donors' samples. Each CDR3 is given with its conserved first and last residue. The D gene is left open where the match is weak. Some rows have no size entry. The others give once, few or many, or a class for an expanded clone.

v_call: TRBV6-5
clone_size: NA
j_call: TRBJ2-5
d_call: TRBD1
cdr3_nt: TGTGCCAGCGGGGATGGACAGGTTCAAGAGACCCAGTACTTC
cdr3_aa: CASGDGQVQETQYF

v_call: TRBV4-1
clone_size: NA
j_call: TRBJ2-3
d_call: NA
cdr3_nt: TGCGCCAGCAGCCTCGATGGCCAGTTCTTCACAGATACGCAGTATTTT
cdr3_aa: CASSLDGQFFTDTQYF

v_call: TRBV7-2
clone_size: few
j_call: TRBJ2-1
d_call: TRBD2
cdr3_nt: TGTGCCAGCAGCCGTCTAGCGGGAAGGAACAATGAGCAGTTCTTC
cdr3_aa: CASSRLAGRNNEQFF

v_call: TRBV7-2
clone_size: NA
j_call: TRBJ2-5
d_call: NA
cdr3_nt: TGTGCCAGCAGCTTAGACCGGGACAACCAAGAGACCCAGTACTTC
cdr3_aa: CASSLDRDNQETQYF

v_call: TRBV9
clone_size: NA
j_call: TRBJ2-3
d_call: NA
cdr3_nt: TGTGCCAGCAGCCCGGGGGGACACCACACGGATACGCAGTATTTT
cdr3_aa: CASSPGGHHTDTQYF

v_call: TRBV5-1
clone_size: NA
j_call: TRBJ2-5
d_call: TRBD2
cdr3_nt: TGCGCCAGCAGCCCCACTAGCGGGGTGTACCAAGAGACCCAGTACTTC
cdr3_aa: CASSPTSGVYQETQYF

v_call: TRBV7-2
clone_size: NA
j_call: TRBJ2-1
d_call: TRBD2
cdr3_nt: TGTGCCAGCAGCTTAAAACTAGCGGGAGTAAATGAGCAGTTCTTC
cdr3_aa: CASSLKLAGVNEQFF

v_call: TRBV29-1
clone_size: NA
j_call: TRBJ2-7
d_call: TRBD2
cdr3_nt: TGCAGCGTTGATCGGGCGACTGGCGGGAGCTACGAGCAGTACTTC
cdr3_aa: CSVDRATGGSYEQYF

v_call: TRBV6-6
clone_size: NA
j_call: TRBJ2-5
d_call: NA
cdr3_nt: TGTGCCAGCAGTTACTTGTCGGGGGAAGAGACCCAGTACTTC
cdr3_aa: CASSYLSGEETQYF

v_call: TRBV7-8
clone_size: few
j_call: TRBJ1-2
d_call: TRBD1
cdr3_nt: TGTGCCAGCAGCTTCCGGGACAGGGGGGACTATGGCTACACCTTC
cdr3_aa: CASSFRDRGDYGYTF

v_call: TRBV7-9
clone_size: NA
j_call: TRBJ1-5
d_call: TRBD1
cdr3_nt: TGTGCCAGCAGGGGGACAGGAGGTGATCAGCCCCAGCATTTT
cdr3_aa: CASRGTGGDQPQHF

v_call: TRBV6-6
clone_size: NA
j_call: TRBJ2-1
d_call: TRBD1
cdr3_nt: TGTGCCAGCAGTTACTCCGGGACAGGGGTTTACAATGAGCAGTTCTTC
cdr3_aa: CASSYSGTGVYNEQFF

v_call: TRBV12-3/TRBV12-4
clone_size: NA
j_call: TRBJ1-6
d_call: TRBD1
cdr3_nt: TGTGCCAGCAGCGTAGGGGGCCGCTCCTATAATTCACCCCTCCACTTT
cdr3_aa: CASSVGGRSYNSPLHF

v_call: TRBV3-1
clone_size: NA
j_call: TRBJ2-1
d_call: TRBD2
cdr3_nt: TGTGCCAGCAGCCAATGGGACCAAGAAGCGGGAGCTGGTGAGCAGTTCTTC
cdr3_aa: CASSQWDQEAGAGEQFF

v_call: TRBV11-2
clone_size: few
j_call: TRBJ2-5
d_call: NA
cdr3_nt: TGTGCCAGCAGCCCAACCCCAGAGACCCAGTACTTC
cdr3_aa: CASSPTPETQYF

v_call: TRBV6-2/TRBV6-3
clone_size: few
j_call: TRBJ2-1
d_call: TRBD2
cdr3_nt: TGTGCCACCGCGGGGCTAGCGGGAGACTCCTCCTACAATGAGCAGTTCTTC
cdr3_aa: CATAGLAGDSSYNEQFF

v_call: TRBV6-8
clone_size: NA
j_call: TRBJ1-1
d_call: NA
cdr3_nt: TGTGCCACATTGGGCTTTAACACTGAAGCTTTCTTT
cdr3_aa: CATLGFNTEAFF

v_call: TRBV20-1
clone_size: NA
j_call: TRBJ1-6
d_call: NA
cdr3_nt: TGCAGTGCTAGAGGACCTGATTCACCCCTCCACTTT
cdr3_aa: CSARGPDSPLHF

v_call: TRBV24-1
clone_size: NA
j_call: TRBJ1-2
d_call: NA
cdr3_nt: TGTGCCACCAGTGATTTGGCCCGGGGGCACGGCTACACCTTC
cdr3_aa: CATSDLARGHGYTF

v_call: TRBV7-2
clone_size: NA
j_call: TRBJ2-7
d_call: TRBD2
cdr3_nt: TGTGCCAGCAGCTCCCGAGCGGGGGGCTACGAGCAGTACTTC
cdr3_aa: CASSSRAGGYEQYF

v_call: TRBV6-1
clone_size: NA
j_call: TRBJ2-1
d_call: NA
cdr3_nt: TGTGCCAGCATGGGCGAGATCCACAATGAGCAGTTCTTC
cdr3_aa: CASMGEIHNEQFF

v_call: TRBV7-8
clone_size: few
j_call: TRBJ1-5
d_call: NA
cdr3_nt: TGTGCCAGCAGCTTAGATCCAGGGGAGGGTCTTCAGCCCCAGCATTTT
cdr3_aa: CASSLDPGEGLQPQHF

v_call: TRBV7-8
clone_size: NA
j_call: TRBJ2-7
d_call: NA
cdr3_nt: TGTGCCAGCAGCCAGGGACTTCACTACGAGCAGTACTTC
cdr3_aa: CASSQGLHYEQYF

v_call: TRBV7-2
clone_size: NA
j_call: TRBJ1-6
d_call: NA
cdr3_nt: TGTGCCAGCAGCTCAACAGGGTTCTATTCACCCCTCCACTTT
cdr3_aa: CASSSTGFYSPLHF

v_call: TRBV7-6
clone_size: NA
j_call: TRBJ1-2
d_call: NA
cdr3_nt: TGTGCCAGCAGCAGCCTCGGCAATGGGGGGATTCGGTATGGCTACACCTTC
cdr3_aa: CASSSLGNGGIRYGYTF

v_call: TRBV7-6
clone_size: NA
j_call: TRBJ2-3
d_call: TRBD2
cdr3_nt: TGTGCCAGCAGCTTACCCAGCGGGGGCGGGACAGATACGCAGTATTTT
cdr3_aa: CASSLPSGGGTDTQYF

v_call: TRBV12-5
clone_size: few
j_call: TRBJ2-1
d_call: NA
cdr3_nt: TGTGCTAGTGGTCCAACGGGACACATGAGCTCCTACAATGAGCAGTTCTTC
cdr3_aa: CASGPTGHMSSYNEQFF

v_call: TRBV4-1
clone_size: few
j_call: TRBJ2-3
d_call: NA
cdr3_nt: TGCGCCAGCAGCCCGGGGGATAACACAGATACGCAGTATTTT
cdr3_aa: CASSPGDNTDTQYF

v_call: TRBV20-1
clone_size: NA
j_call: TRBJ1-5
d_call: TRBD1
cdr3_nt: TGCAGTGGGACGACAGGGGTTAATCAGCCCCAGCATTTT
cdr3_aa: CSGTTGVNQPQHF

v_call: TRBV20-1
clone_size: NA
j_call: TRBJ2-1
d_call: NA
cdr3_nt: TGCAGTGGGGACGGCCACAATGAGCAGTTCTTC
cdr3_aa: CSGDGHNEQFF

v_call: TRBV2
clone_size: NA
j_call: TRBJ2-1
d_call: NA
cdr3_nt: TGTGCCAGCAGTTCCACTAGACAAGGGGGAAGTTCCTACAATGAGCAGTTCTTC
cdr3_aa: CASSSTRQGGSSYNEQFF

v_call: TRBV7-2
clone_size: few
j_call: TRBJ1-6
d_call: NA
cdr3_nt: TGTGCCAGCAGCCCGACGACCTTGGAGCCCCTCCACTTT
cdr3_aa: CASSPTTLEPLHF

v_call: TRBV7-6
clone_size: NA
j_call: TRBJ1-3
d_call: NA
cdr3_nt: TGTGCCAGCAGCTTACAGGGGGGAAACACCATATATTTT
cdr3_aa: CASSLQGGNTIYF

v_call: TRBV12-3/TRBV12-4
clone_size: few
j_call: TRBJ2-3
d_call: NA
cdr3_nt: TGTGCCAGCAGACTGGACAGTACTAGCACAGATACGCAGTATTTT
cdr3_aa: CASRLDSTSTDTQYF

v_call: TRBV7-9
clone_size: NA
j_call: TRBJ2-5
d_call: NA
cdr3_nt: TGTGCCAGCAGCTTAGGCGTAGAAGAGACCCAGTACTTC
cdr3_aa: CASSLGVEETQYF

v_call: TRBV20-1
clone_size: NA
j_call: TRBJ2-1
d_call: NA
cdr3_nt: TGCAGTGCTACCTGGGGGTCCTACAATGAGCAGTTCTTC
cdr3_aa: CSATWGSYNEQFF

v_call: TRBV7-9
clone_size: NA
j_call: TRBJ2-1
d_call: NA
cdr3_nt: TGTGCCAGCAACCGACTAGTCGATGAGCAGTTCTTC
cdr3_aa: CASNRLVDEQFF

v_call: TRBV7-2
clone_size: few
j_call: TRBJ1-3
d_call: NA
cdr3_nt: TGTGCCAGCAGCTCCACCGACCGAAACACCATATATTTT
cdr3_aa: CASSSTDRNTIYF

v_call: TRBV5-5
clone_size: NA
j_call: TRBJ2-5
d_call: TRBD1
cdr3_nt: TGTGCCAGCAGCTTTGGGACAGGCCCGACCCAGTACTTC
cdr3_aa: CASSFGTGPTQYF

v_call: TRBV10-3
clone_size: NA
j_call: TRBJ1-1
d_call: TRBD1
cdr3_nt: TGTGCCATCAGTGAGTCGACAGGGTTCACTGAAGCTTTCTTT
cdr3_aa: CAISESTGFTEAFF

v_call: TRBV2
clone_size: NA
j_call: TRBJ2-3
d_call: TRBD2
cdr3_nt: TGTGCCTCCGGACCGTGGACTAGCACGGGTTCGGCGCAGTATTTT
cdr3_aa: CASGPWTSTGSAQYF

v_call: TRBV6-2/TRBV6-3
clone_size: NA
j_call: TRBJ2-1
d_call: TRBD2
cdr3_nt: TGTGCCAGCAGTTGGGGACTAAGCTCCTACAATGAGCAGTTCTTC
cdr3_aa: CASSWGLSSYNEQFF

v_call: TRBV6-2/TRBV6-3
clone_size: NA
j_call: TRBJ2-5
d_call: NA
cdr3_nt: TGTGCCAGCAGACGCCCGAGACTAGACCGGGAGACCCAGTACTTC
cdr3_aa: CASRRPRLDRETQYF

v_call: TRBV15
clone_size: once
j_call: TRBJ2-3
d_call: TRBD1
cdr3_nt: TGTGCCACCAGCAGATCCGGACAGGGGGGCACAGATACGCAGTATTTT
cdr3_aa: CATSRSGQGGTDTQYF

v_call: TRBV6-2/TRBV6-3
clone_size: NA
j_call: TRBJ2-5
d_call: NA
cdr3_nt: TGTGCCAGCAGTTACCGCTGGGAGACCCAGTACTTC
cdr3_aa: CASSYRWETQYF

v_call: TRBV7-9
clone_size: NA
j_call: TRBJ2-3
d_call: NA
cdr3_nt: TGTGCCAGCAGCTTAGTTGGGCACGCAGATACGCAGTATTTT
cdr3_aa: CASSLVGHADTQYF

v_call: TRBV10-3
clone_size: NA
j_call: TRBJ1-2
d_call: NA
cdr3_nt: TGTGCCATCAGCCTCAGGGTTCGGGATGGCTACACCTTC
cdr3_aa: CAISLRVRDGYTF

v_call: TRBV4-2
clone_size: NA
j_call: TRBJ2-3
d_call: NA
cdr3_nt: TGTGCCAGCAGCCAAGATCGCATCACGGCAGGGTATGCAGATACGCAGTATTTT
cdr3_aa: CASSQDRITAGYADTQYF

v_call: TRBV10-3
clone_size: NA
j_call: TRBJ2-7
d_call: TRBD1
cdr3_nt: TGTGCCATCAGCCGGGACAGGGACTCCTTCGAGCAGTACTTC
cdr3_aa: CAISRDRDSFEQYF

v_call: TRBV7-2
clone_size: NA
j_call: TRBJ2-3
d_call: NA
cdr3_nt: TGTGCCAGCAGCTTGTTACTAGCAACCGATACGCAGTATTTT
cdr3_aa: CASSLLLATDTQYF

v_call: TRBV18
clone_size: NA
j_call: TRBJ2-7
d_call: TRBD2
cdr3_nt: TGTGCCAGCTCACCAGCGCTAGCGGGAGGCCACGAGCAGTACTTC
cdr3_aa: CASSPALAGGHEQYF

v_call: TRBV12-3/TRBV12-4
clone_size: few
j_call: TRBJ2-4
d_call: TRBD1
cdr3_nt: TGTGCCAGCAGTTTGGCCGGGACAGAAAACATTCAGTACTTC
cdr3_aa: CASSLAGTENIQYF

v_call: TRBV7-2
clone_size: few
j_call: TRBJ2-3
d_call: TRBD2
cdr3_nt: TGTGCCAGCAGCCTAATAGCGGGGGTCTCAGATACGCAGTATTTT
cdr3_aa: CASSLIAGVSDTQYF

v_call: TRBV6-2/TRBV6-3
clone_size: NA
j_call: TRBJ2-3
d_call: NA
cdr3_nt: TGTGCCAGCAGGCCGGAGGGAGATACGCAGTATTTT
cdr3_aa: CASRPEGDTQYF